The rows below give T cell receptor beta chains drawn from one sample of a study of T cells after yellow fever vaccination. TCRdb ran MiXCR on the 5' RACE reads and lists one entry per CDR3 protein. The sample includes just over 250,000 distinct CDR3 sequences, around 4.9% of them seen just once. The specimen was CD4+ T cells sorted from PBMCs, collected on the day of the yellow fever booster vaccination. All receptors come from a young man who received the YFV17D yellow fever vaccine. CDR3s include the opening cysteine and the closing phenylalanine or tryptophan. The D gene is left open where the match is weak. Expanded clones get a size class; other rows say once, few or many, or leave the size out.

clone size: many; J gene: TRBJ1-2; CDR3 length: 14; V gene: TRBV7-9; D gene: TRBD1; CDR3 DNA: TGTGCCAGCAGCAGGACAGGGGGCGGCTATGGCTACACCTTC; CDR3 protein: CASSRTGGGYGYTF
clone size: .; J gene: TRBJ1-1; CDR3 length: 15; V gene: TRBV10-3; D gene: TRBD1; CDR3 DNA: TGTGCCTCGTGGGACAGGGCGGACTGGGCCACTGAAGCTTTCTTT; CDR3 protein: CASWDRADWATEAFF
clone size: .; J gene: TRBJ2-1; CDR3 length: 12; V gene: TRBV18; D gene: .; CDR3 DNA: TGTGCCAGCTCACCACAGGGGGGCGAGCAGTTCTTC; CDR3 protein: CASSPQGGEQFF
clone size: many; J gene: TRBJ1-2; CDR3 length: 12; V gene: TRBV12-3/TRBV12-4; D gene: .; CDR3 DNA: TGTGCCAGCAGTTTAAACAACTATGGCTACACCTTC; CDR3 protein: CASSLNNYGYTF
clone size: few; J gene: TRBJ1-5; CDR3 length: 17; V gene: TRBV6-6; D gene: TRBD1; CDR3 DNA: TGTGCCAGCAGTTCCACGGGACAGGGGCCGTCCAATCAGCCCCAGCATTTT; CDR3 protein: CASSSTGQGPSNQPQHF
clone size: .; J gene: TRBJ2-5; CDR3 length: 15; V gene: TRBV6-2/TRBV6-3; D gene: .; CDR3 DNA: TGTGCCAGCAGTTACCTCCGACAGGTCCAAGAGACCCAGTGCTTC; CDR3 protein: CASSYLRQVQETQCF
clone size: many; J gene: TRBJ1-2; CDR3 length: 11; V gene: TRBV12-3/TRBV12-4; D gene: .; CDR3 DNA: TGTGCCAGCACTAGGGGGTATGGCTACACCTTC; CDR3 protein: CASTRGYGYTF
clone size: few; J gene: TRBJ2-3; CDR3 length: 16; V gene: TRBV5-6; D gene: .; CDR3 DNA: TGTGCCAGCAGCCAAGTGGGGGATTGGGGCACAGATACGCAGTATTTT; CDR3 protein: CASSQVGDWGTDTQYF
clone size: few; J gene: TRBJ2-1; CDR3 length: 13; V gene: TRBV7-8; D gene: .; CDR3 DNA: TGTGCCAGCAGCTTTGGAATATACAATGAGCAGTTCTTC; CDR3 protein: CASSFGIYNEQFF
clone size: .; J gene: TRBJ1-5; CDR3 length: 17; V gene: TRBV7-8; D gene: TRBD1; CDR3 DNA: TGTGCCAGCAGCTCGAGGGTATCCGGGACAGGGGCTCAGCCCCAGCATTTT; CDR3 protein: CASSSRVSGTGAQPQHF
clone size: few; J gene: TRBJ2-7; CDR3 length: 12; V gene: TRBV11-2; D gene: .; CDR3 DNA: TGTGCCAGCAGCTCAAATTATGGAGAGCAGTACTTC; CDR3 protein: CASSSNYGEQYF
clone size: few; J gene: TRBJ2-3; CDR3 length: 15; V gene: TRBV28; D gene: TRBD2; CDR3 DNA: TGTGCCAGCAGTCCTACCCTAGCGGGGACGGATACGCAGTATTTT; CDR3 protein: CASSPTLAGTDTQYF
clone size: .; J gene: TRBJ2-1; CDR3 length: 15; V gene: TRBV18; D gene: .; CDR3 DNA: TGTGCCAGCTCACCGGGAGTGCTGGGTAACAATGAGCAGTTCTTC; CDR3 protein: CASSPGVLGNNEQFF
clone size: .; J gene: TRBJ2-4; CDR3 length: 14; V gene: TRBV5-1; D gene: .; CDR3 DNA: TGCGCCAGCAGCTTGGGAGGGCTCCAAAACATTCAGTACTTC; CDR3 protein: CASSLGGLQNIQYF
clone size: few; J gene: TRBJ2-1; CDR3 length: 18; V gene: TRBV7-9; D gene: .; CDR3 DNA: TGTGCCAGCAGCTTAGTCTCAGGTGGTTCAGGCTCCTACAATGAGCAGTTCTTC; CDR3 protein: CASSLVSGGSGSYNEQFF
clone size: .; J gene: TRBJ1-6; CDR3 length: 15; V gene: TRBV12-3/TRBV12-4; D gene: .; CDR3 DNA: TGTGCCAGCAGCAGTATCCCCCGGGAGCGTTCACCCCTCCACTTT; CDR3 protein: CASSSIPRERSPLHF
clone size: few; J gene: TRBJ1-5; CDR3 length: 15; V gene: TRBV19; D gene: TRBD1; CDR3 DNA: TGTGCCAGTAGTAGCCGACAGGGCCGCAATCAGCCCCAGCATTTT; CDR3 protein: CASSSRQGRNQPQHF